The 10 T cell receptor beta chains below were found in one sample sequenced in a study of blood T cell repertoires in COVID-19. The repertoire was sequenced with immunoSEQ multiplex PCR; TCRdb's copy has only in-frame clones and lacks some. This table holds 75,000 to 95,000 clones, 72% found once. Material: peripheral blood. Source of these receptors: a woman aged 60-75 years in a cohort sampled during active or convalescent COVID-19.

The chain combines TRBV29-1 with TRBJ1-2; 7 bases map to TRBD1. CDR3 length: 13 amino acids. Germline V gene lookup returns CDR1 SQVTM and CDR2 ANQGSEA. V lost 0 bases, J lost 8 bases, and 6 bases stayed unmatched. In DNA, the CDR3 is TGCAGCGTTGAAGAAGTAGACAGGGTAGGCTACACCTTC. It specifies CSVEEVDRVGYTF.

The V and J genes are TRBV5-6 and TRBJ2-2, with D perhaps TRBD1 (5 bases). Trimming removed 2 bases from V and 7 bases from J, with 18 bases in between. Per germline, CDR1 SGHDT and CDR2 YYEEEE. This CDR3 comprises 16 residues. The CDR3 protein is CASSFQAGRIGGELFF. CDR3 coding DNA: TGTGCCAGCAGCTTCCAGGCAGGGCGGATAGGCGGGGAGCTGTTTTTT. The variable domain in full, with the rest retrieved from reference TRBV5-6 and TRBJ2-2, is DAGVTQSPTHLIKTRGQQVTLRCSPKSGHDTVSWYQQALGQGPQFIFQYYEEEERQRGNFPDRFSGHQFPNYSSELNVNALLLGDSALYLCASSFQAGRIGGELFFGEGSRLTVL.

The chain carries TRBV18 and TRBJ2-7; unclear D gene. Trimming removed 4 bases at V and 3 bases at J, with 7 bases between. CDR3 length: 12 amino acids. Germline V gives CDR1 KGHSH, CDR2 LQKENI. As DNA, the CDR3 is TGTGCCAGCTCACTGTCCCACTACGAGCAGTACTTC. This codes for CASSLSHYEQYF.

The gene calls are TRBV15 and TRBJ2-5; possible D gene TRBD1, 7 bases. V dropped 3 bases and J dropped 5 bases, with 19 bases sitting between them. The CDR3 sequence is 16 residues long. Germline CDR1 LNHNV, CDR2 YYDKDF (reference sequence). The CDR3 DNA sequence: TGTGCCACCAGCAGGGGGGGACAGACCATTTTTGAGACCCAGTACTTC. Residues: CATSRGGQTIFETQYF.

The rearrangement links TRBV18 to TRBJ2-7; D uncertain. Trimming took 5 bases from V and 4 from J, leaving 9 bases between them. In germline, CDR1 is KGHSH, CDR2 LQKENI. The CDR3 extends over 12 amino acids. The CDR3 coding sequence is TGTGCCAGCTCAGAACAGCAATACGAGCAGTACTTC. Its protein is CASSEQQYEQYF.

The chain couples TRBV7-6 to TRBJ2-1, with 13 positions matching TRBD2. J gave up 7 bases and V 6 bases, and 6 bases lay outside the gene matches. The CDR3 sequence is 15 residues long. Germline lookup yields CDR1 SGHVS and CDR2 FNYEAQ. CDR3 in amino acids: CASSLLAGGPNEQFF. Here the CDR3 DNA reads TGTGCCAGCAGTTTACTAGCGGGGGGGCCAAATGAGCAGTTCTTC.

The gene calls are TRBV10-3 and TRBJ2-3; TRBD2 matches 8 bases. This CDR3 has 20 amino acids. Germline assignment: CDR1 ENHRY and CDR2 SYGVKD. V shed 6 bases and J 3 bases; nucleotides not matched to a gene: 23. The CDR3 DNA sequence: TGTGCCATCAGGGCAATTGGTTTGCGGGGGGCATCCGTTCCTACAGATACGCAGTATTTT. Translation: CAIRAIGLRGASVPTDTQYF.

A few counts support this clone. The V and J genes are TRBV3-1 (or the pseudogene TRBV3-2) and TRBJ2-5, with 9 nucleotides matching TRBD2. V was pared by 0 bases and J by 5 bases, with 7 bases of the junction left unmatched. The CDR3 is 16 amino acids. Germline V lookup: CDR1 LGHDT, CDR2 YNNKEL (reference sequence). The CDR3 nucleotides are TGTGCCAGCAGCCAAGATAGGGGACTAGCCTTGGAGACCCAGTACTTC. As protein: CASSQDRGLALETQYF.

The chain uses TRBV18 and TRBJ1-5, with D unresolved. V was trimmed by 5 bases and J by 4 bases, leaving 9 bases between them. Per the germline V gene, CDR1 is KGHSH and CDR2 is LQKENI. The CDR3 spans 13 residues. The CDR3 DNA sequence: TGTGCCAGCTCAATGGCAGAAAATCAGCCCCAGCATTTT. Translating it yields CASSMAENQPQHF.

V usage is TRBV5-5 and J usage is TRBJ2-3; no clear D gene. The CDR3 is 15 amino acids. Trimming pared 0 bases from V and 4 bases from J, leaving 12 bases between. The V gene's germline CDR1 is SGHKS and CDR2 YYEKEE (reference sequence). CDR3 sequence: CASSLVPSVADTQYF. The CDR3 nucleotides are TGTGCCAGCAGCTTGGTTCCTAGTGTGGCAGATACGCAGTATTTT. The complete variable domain, with remaining parts taken from reference TRBV5-5 and TRBJ2-3, reads DAGVTQSPTHLIKTRGQQVTLRCSPISGHKSVSWYQQVLGQGPQFIFQYYEKEERGRGNFPDRFSARQFPNYSSELNVNALLLGDSALYLCASSLVPSVADTQYFGPGTRLTVL.